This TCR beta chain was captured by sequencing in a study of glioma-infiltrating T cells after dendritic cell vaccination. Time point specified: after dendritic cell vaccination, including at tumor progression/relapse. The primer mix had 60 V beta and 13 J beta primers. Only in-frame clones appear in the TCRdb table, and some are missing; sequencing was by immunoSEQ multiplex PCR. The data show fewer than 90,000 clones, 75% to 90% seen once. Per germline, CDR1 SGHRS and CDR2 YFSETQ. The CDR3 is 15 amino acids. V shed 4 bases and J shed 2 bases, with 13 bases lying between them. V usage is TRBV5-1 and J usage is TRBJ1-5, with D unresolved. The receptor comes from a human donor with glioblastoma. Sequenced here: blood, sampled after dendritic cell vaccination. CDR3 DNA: TGCGCCAGCAGCCTGGACTCTGGTGGCAATCAGCCCCAGCATTTT. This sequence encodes CASSLDSGGNQPQHF.